A selection of T cell receptor beta chains follows, all from one sample in a study of cytotoxic CD8 clonotypes in ibrutinib-treated CLL. Sequencing used immunoSEQ multiplex PCR; TCRdb keeps in-frame clones, though not all of them. This table holds about 180,000 clones, about four fifths found once. The material was PBMCs, obtained after 24 months of ibrutinib treatment. The receptors originated from a human donor with chronic lymphocytic leukemia. CDR3s include the opening cysteine and the closing phenylalanine or tryptophan. The order of the fields is V gene, clone size, D gene, J gene, CDR3 protein, CDR3 DNA. The D gene is left open where the match is weak. Clone size appears in some rows only: once, few, many, or a class for an expanded clone.

TRBV29-1,NA,NA,TRBJ2-4,CSVTGQSLAKNIQYF,TGCAGCGTTACCGGACAGAGCCTAGCCAAAAACATTCAGTACTTC
TRBV5-1,NA,NA,TRBJ1-2,CASSSRGSDGYTF,TGCGCCAGCAGCTCGAGGGGGAGCGATGGCTACACCTTC
TRBV5-1,NA,TRBD1,TRBJ1-2,CASSSRQGVNYGYTF,TGCGCCAGCAGCTCCCGACAGGGTGTGAACTATGGCTACACCTTC
TRBV29-1,NA,NA,TRBJ1-1,CSPDEVTEAFF,TGCAGCCCCGACGAGGTCACTGAAGCTTTCTTT
TRBV9,NA,TRBD2,TRBJ2-6,CASGGTGANVLTF,TGTGCCTCCGGGGGGACTGGGGCCAACGTCCTGACTTTC
TRBV18,NA,TRBD1,TRBJ1-2,CASSRDRAPDYGYTF,TGTGCCAGCTCGCGGGACAGGGCCCCTGACTATGGCTACACCTTC
TRBV11-2,NA,NA,TRBJ1-4,CASSSIRRQARHEKLFF,TGTGCCAGCAGCTCCATCCGCCGACAGGCACGTCATGAAAAACTGTTTTTT
TRBV6-5,NA,NA,TRBJ1-5,CASSRTSNSNQPQHF,TGTGCCAGCAGCCGGACGTCGAATAGCAATCAGCCCCAGCATTTT
TRBV12-5,NA,NA,TRBJ1-6,CASGWAGSSPLHF,TGTGCTAGTGGTTGGGCCGGGAGTTCACCCCTCCACTTT
TRBV11-2,NA,NA,TRBJ1-1,CASRFAWGSTEAFF,TGTGCCAGCCGCTTCGCGTGGGGGAGCACTGAAGCTTTCTTT
TRBV6-5,once,NA,TRBJ1-5,CASSYSGRSNQPQHF,TGTGCCAGCAGTTACTCGGGACGTAGCAATCAGCCCCAGCATTTT
TRBV5-4,NA,NA,TRBJ2-5,CASSLALETQYF,TGTGCCAGCAGCTTGGCTTTGGAGACCCAGTACTTC
TRBV18,NA,NA,TRBJ2-1,CASSPQYLGVFYNEQFF,TGTGCCAGCTCACCACAGTATCTAGGGGTTTTTTACAATGAGCAGTTCTTC
TRBV2,NA,TRBD2,TRBJ2-3,CASTDQLAGTLMREYF,TGTGCCAGCACCGACCAGCTAGCGGGTACCCTGATGCGTGAGTATTTT
TRBV5-1,NA,NA,TRBJ1-3,CASSLVFRGAPGNTIYF,TGCGCCAGCAGCTTGGTTTTCAGGGGAGCTCCAGGAAACACCATATATTTT
TRBV5-6,NA,TRBD1,TRBJ1-6,CASSPWGQGRSPLHF,TGTGCCAGCAGCCCGTGGGGACAGGGGCGTTCACCCCTCCACTTT
TRBV7-2,once,TRBD2,TRBJ2-2,CASSLASKGLVNTGELFF,TGTGCCAGCAGCTTAGCGTCAAAAGGACTAGTCAACACCGGGGAGCTGTTTTTT
TRBV4-1,NA,TRBD2,TRBJ2-1,CASSSNSGGGNEQFF,TGCGCCAGCAGTTCGAATAGCGGGGGCGGCAATGAGCAGTTCTTC
TRBV5-1,NA,NA,TRBJ1-4,CASSLVGGNNEKLFF,TGCGCCAGCAGCTTGGTCGGGGGGAATAATGAAAAACTGTTTTTT
TRBV5-1,NA,NA,TRBJ1-1,CASSGLNTEAFF,TGCGCCAGCAGCGGGTTGAACACTGAAGCTTTCTTT
TRBV4-2,NA,TRBD1,TRBJ2-2,CASSQQGGNTGELFF,TGTGCCAGCAGCCAACAAGGGGGCAACACCGGGGAGCTGTTTTTT
TRBV28,NA,TRBD2,TRBJ2-7,CASSLTSGEQYF,TGTGCCAGCAGTTTAACTAGCGGGGAGCAGTACTTC
TRBV6-5,NA,TRBD1,TRBJ2-7,CASSTWTGSANEQYF,TGTGCCAGCAGTACATGGACAGGCTCCGCGAACGAGCAGTACTTC
TRBV6-5,NA,TRBD2,TRBJ2-1,CASSRTSGNNEQFF,TGTGCCAGCAGCAGGACTAGCGGAAACAATGAGCAGTTCTTC
TRBV30,NA,TRBD1,TRBJ2-2,CAWKDRGGIGELFF,TGTGCCTGGAAGGACAGGGGAGGTATCGGGGAGCTGTTTTTT
TRBV18,NA,NA,TRBJ1-5,CASSPSSFEPQHF,TGTGCCAGCTCACCGTCTAGTTTTGAGCCCCAGCATTTT
TRBV27,NA,TRBD2,TRBJ2-1,CASSLWTSGRSSSYNEQFF,TGTGCCAGCAGTTTATGGACTAGCGGGAGGTCAAGCTCCTACAATGAGCAGTTCTTC
TRBV30,NA,NA,TRBJ2-3,CAWSQPIDTQYF,TGTGCCTGGTCCCAGCCCATAGATACGCAGTATTTT
TRBV5-8,NA,NA,TRBJ1-1,CASSQVRPEVTEAFF,TGTGCCAGCAGCCAGGTGCGTCCGGAAGTCACTGAAGCTTTCTTT
TRBV5-8,NA,TRBD1,TRBJ1-4,CASSPGQGGNEKLFF,TGTGCCAGCAGCCCCGGACAGGGCGGTAATGAAAAACTGTTTTTT
TRBV29-1,NA,TRBD1,TRBJ2-7,CSAGQGASISEQYF,TGCAGCGCCGGACAGGGGGCGTCAATTTCCGAGCAGTACTTC
TRBV11-2,NA,TRBD2,TRBJ2-2,CASSLWTSGVRTGELFF,TGTGCCAGCAGCCTCTGGACTAGCGGGGTACGAACCGGGGAGCTGTTTTTT
TRBV11-2,NA,TRBD2,TRBJ2-2,CASSRGGGTGELFF,TGTGCCAGCAGCAGAGGCGGGGGAACCGGGGAGCTGTTTTTT
TRBV7-9,NA,TRBD2,TRBJ2-7,CASRVSGGSNEQYF,TGTGCCAGCAGAGTTTCTGGCGGGAGTAACGAGCAGTACTTC
TRBV9,NA,NA,TRBJ1-3,CASSLPPSGNTIYF,TGTGCCAGCAGCCTTCCACCCTCTGGAAACACCATATATTTT